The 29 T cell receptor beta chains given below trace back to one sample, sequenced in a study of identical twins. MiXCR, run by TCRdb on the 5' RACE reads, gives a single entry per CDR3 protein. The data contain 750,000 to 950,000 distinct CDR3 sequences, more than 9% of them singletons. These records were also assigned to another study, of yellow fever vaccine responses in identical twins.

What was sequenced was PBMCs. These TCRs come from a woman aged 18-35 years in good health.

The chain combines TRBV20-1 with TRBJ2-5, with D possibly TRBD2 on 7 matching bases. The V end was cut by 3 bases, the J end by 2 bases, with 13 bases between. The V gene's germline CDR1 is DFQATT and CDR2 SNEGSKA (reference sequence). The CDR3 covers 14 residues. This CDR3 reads CSASIAGAQETQYF. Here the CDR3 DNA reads TGCAGTGCTAGTATTGCGGGGGCACAAGAGACCCAGTACTTC.

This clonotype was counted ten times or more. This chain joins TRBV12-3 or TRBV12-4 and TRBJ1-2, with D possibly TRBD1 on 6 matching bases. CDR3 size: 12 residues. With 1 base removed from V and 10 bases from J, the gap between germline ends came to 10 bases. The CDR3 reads CASSLDRVDYTF. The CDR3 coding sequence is TGTGCCAGCAGTTTAGACAGGGTCGACTACACCTTC.

The DNA for the CDR3 is TGTGCCAGCAGCCAAACCGGGTTTGAGCAGTACGTC. Translation: CASSQTGFEQYV. This sequence joins TRBV5-8 and TRBJ2-7; D is uncertain. This CDR3 is built from 12 residues. The V end lost 4 bases, the J end lost 7 bases, and 12 bases lay between the germline ends. Germline V gene lookup returns CDR1 SGHTS and CDR2 YDEGEE.

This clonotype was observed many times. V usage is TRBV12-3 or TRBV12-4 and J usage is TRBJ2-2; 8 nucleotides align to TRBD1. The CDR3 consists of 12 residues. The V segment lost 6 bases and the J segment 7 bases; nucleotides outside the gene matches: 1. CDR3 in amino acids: CASRTGVGELFF. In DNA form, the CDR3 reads TGTGCCAGCAGGACAGGGGTCGGGGAGCTGTTTTTT.

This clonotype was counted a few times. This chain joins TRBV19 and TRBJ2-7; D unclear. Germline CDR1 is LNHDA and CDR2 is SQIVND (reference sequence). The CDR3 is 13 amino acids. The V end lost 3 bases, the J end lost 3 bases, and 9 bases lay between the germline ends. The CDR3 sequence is CASSIDLGYEQYF. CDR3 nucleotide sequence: TGTGCCAGTAGTATCGACCTAGGCTACGAGCAGTACTTC.

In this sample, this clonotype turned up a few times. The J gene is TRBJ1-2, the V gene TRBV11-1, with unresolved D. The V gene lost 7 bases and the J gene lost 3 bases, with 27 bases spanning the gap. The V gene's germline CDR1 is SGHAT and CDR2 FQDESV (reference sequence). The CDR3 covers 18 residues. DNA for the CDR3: TGTGCCAGCACCACCACCTCACCGGGGTCGCCGTGGGACTATGGCTACACCTTC. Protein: CASTTTSPGSPWDYGYTF.

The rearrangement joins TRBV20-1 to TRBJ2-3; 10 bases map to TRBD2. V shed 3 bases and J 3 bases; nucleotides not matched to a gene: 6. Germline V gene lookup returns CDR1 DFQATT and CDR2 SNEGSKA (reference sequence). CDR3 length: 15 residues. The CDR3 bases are TGCAGTGCTAGGATCGGGACTAGCGCGACAGATACGCAGTATTTT. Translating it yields CSARIGTSATDTQYF.

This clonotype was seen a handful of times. CDR3 residues: CASGMRALYEQYF. Here the CDR3 DNA reads TGTGCCAGCGGGATGCGGGCCCTCTACGAGCAGTACTTC. The V gene is TRBV6-2 or TRBV6-3, the J gene TRBJ2-7; D might be TRBD2 (5 bases). V was cut by 8 bases and J by 3 bases, with 14 bases left in between. CDR3 length: 13 amino acids. The V gene's germline CDR1 is MNHEY and CDR2 SVGEGT.

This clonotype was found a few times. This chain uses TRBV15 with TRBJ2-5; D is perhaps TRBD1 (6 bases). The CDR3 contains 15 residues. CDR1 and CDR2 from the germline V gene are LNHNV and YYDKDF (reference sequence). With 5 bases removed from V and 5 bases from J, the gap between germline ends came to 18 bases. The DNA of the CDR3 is TGTGCCACCAGCCCCTGGGGGCAGCCCCAGGAGACCCAGTACTTC. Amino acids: CATSPWGQPQETQYF.

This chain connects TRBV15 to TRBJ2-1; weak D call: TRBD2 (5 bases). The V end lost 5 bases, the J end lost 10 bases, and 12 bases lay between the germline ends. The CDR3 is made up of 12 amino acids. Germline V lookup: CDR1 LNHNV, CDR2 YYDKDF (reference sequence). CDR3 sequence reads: CATSYFPGEQFF. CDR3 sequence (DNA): TGTGCCACCAGCTACTTTCCGGGGGAGCAGTTCTTC.

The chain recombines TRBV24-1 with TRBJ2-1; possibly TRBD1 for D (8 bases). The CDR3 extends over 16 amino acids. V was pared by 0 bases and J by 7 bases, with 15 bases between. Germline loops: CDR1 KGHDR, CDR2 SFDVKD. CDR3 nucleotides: TGTGCCACCAGTGATTTGTACAGGGGGGGCATAAATGAGCAGTTCTTC. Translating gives CATSDLYRGGINEQFF.

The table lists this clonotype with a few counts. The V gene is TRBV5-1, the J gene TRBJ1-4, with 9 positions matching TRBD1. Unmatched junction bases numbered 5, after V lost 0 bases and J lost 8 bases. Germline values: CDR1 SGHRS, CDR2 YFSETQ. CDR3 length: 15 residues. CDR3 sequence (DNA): TGCGCCAGCAGCTTGGCCCGACAGGGGGACGAAAAACTGTTTTTT. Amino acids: CASSLARQGDEKLFF.

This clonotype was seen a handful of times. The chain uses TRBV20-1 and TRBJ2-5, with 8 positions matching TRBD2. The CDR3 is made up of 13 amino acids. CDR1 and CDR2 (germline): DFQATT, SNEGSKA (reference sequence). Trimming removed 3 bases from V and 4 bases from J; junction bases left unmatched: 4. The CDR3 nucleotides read TGCAGTGCTAGTCACGGGAGGGCAGAGACCCAGTACTTC. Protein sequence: CSASHGRAETQYF.

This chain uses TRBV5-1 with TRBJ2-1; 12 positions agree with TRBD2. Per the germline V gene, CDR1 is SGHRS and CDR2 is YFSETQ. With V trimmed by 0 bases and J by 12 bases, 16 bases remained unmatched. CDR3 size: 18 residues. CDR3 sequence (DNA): TGCGCCAGCAGCTTGGGGAGGAGACTAGCGGGAGAAGGCGTTGGGCAGTTCTTC. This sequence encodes CASSLGRRLAGEGVGQFF.

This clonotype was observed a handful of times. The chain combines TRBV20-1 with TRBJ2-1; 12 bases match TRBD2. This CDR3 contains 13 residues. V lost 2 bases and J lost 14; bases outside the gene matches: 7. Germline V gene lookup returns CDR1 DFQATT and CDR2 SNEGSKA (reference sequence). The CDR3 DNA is TGCAGTGCTAGAAGGTCTAGCGGGAGGGCGGAGTTCTTC. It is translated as CSARRSSGRAEFF.

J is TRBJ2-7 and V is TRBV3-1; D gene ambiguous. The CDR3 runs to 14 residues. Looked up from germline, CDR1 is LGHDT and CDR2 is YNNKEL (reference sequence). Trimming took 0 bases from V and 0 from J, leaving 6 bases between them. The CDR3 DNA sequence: TGTGCCAGCAGCCAAGATGGGGACTCCTACGAGCAGTACTTC. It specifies CASSQDGDSYEQYF.

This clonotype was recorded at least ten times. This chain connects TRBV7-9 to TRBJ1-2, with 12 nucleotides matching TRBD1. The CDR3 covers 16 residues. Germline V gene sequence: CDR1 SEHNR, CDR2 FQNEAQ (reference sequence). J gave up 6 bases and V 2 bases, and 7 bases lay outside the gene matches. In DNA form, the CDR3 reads TGTGCCAGCAGCTTACCCGGGACAGGGGGCAAGGATGGCTACACCTTC. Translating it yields CASSLPGTGGKDGYTF.

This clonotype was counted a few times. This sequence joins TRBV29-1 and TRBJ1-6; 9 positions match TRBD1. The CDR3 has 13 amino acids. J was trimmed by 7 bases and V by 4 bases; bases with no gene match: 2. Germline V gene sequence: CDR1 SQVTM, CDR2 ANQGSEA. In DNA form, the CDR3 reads TGCAGCGTTGCTGGGACAGGGAATTCACCCCTCCACTTT. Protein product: CSVAGTGNSPLHF.

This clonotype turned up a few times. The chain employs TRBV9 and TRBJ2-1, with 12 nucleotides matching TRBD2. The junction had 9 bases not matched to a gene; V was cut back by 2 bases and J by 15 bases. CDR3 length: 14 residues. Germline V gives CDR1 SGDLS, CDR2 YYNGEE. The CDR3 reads CASSVRTSGETLFF. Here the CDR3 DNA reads TGTGCCAGCAGCGTCAGGACTAGCGGGGAAACGTTGTTCTTC.

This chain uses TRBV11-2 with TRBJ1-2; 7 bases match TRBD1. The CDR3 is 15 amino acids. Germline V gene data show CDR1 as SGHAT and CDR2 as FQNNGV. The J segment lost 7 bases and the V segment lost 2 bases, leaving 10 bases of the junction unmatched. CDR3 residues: CASSLRDRVEAGYTF. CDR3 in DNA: TGTGCCAGCAGCTTACGAGACAGGGTAGAAGCTGGCTACACCTTC.

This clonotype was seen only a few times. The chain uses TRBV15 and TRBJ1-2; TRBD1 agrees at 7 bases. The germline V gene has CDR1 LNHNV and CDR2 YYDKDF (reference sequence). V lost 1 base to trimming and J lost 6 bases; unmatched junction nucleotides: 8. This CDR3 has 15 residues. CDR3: CATSRGGRGLDGYTF. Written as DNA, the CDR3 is TGTGCCACCAGCAGAGGTGGCAGGGGGTTGGATGGCTACACCTTC.

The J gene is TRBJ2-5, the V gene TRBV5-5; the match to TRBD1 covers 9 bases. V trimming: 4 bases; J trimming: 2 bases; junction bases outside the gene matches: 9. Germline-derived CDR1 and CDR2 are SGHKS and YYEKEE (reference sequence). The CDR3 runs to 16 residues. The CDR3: CASSRFGTGRQETQYF. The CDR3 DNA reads TGTGCCAGCAGCCGATTCGGGACAGGGCGGCAAGAGACCCAGTACTTC.

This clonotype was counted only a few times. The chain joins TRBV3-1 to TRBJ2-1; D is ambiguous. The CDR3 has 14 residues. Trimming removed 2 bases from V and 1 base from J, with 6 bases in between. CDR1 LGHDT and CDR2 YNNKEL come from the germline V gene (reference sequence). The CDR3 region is CASSQSRSYNEQFF. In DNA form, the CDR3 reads TGTGCCAGCAGCCAATCTAGATCCTACAATGAGCAGTTCTTC.

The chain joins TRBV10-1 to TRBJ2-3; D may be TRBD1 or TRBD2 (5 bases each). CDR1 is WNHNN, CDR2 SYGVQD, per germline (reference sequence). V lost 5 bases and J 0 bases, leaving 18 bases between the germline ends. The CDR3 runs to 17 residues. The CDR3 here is CASSKMSGPGSTDTQYF. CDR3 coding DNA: TGCGCCAGCAGTAAAATGTCGGGGCCGGGGAGCACAGATACGCAGTATTTT.

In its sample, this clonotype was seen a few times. The CDR3 DNA reads as TGTGCCAGCAGTGAACCGAACCGCAATGAGCAGTTCTTC. It encodes CASSEPNRNEQFF. The chain recombines TRBV2 with TRBJ2-1; the D is unclear. V was cut by 2 bases and J by 6 bases, with 8 bases left in between. The germline V gene encodes CDR1 SNHLY and CDR2 FYNNEI. The CDR3 extends over 13 amino acids.

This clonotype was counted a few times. The CDR3 DNA sequence: TGCGCCAGCAGCTCAGATGGGACAGGGATACCTTATGGCTACACCTTC. It specifies CASSSDGTGIPYGYTF. V is TRBV5-1 and J is TRBJ1-2; the match to TRBD1 covers 9 bases. Germline trimming cut 3 bases from V and 5 bases from J; bases unmatched to any gene: 11. The CDR3 loop spans 16 amino acids. CDR1 SGHRS and CDR2 YFSETQ come from the germline V gene. Looking up the rest from reference TRBV5-1 and TRBJ1-2 gives the full variable domain: KAGVTQTPRYLIKTRGQQVTLSCSPISGHRSVSWYQQTPGQGLQFLFEYFSETQRNKGNFPGRFSGRQFSNSRSEMNVSTLELGDSALYLCASSSDGTGIPYGYTFGSGTRLTVV.

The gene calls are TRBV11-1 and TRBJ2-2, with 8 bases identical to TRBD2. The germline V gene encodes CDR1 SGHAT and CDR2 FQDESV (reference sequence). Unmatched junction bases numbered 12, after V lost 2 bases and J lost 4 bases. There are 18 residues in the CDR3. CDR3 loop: CASSLYAGGYSVTGELFF. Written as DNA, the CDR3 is TGTGCCAGCAGCTTATACGCGGGAGGTTATTCTGTCACCGGGGAGCTGTTTTTT.

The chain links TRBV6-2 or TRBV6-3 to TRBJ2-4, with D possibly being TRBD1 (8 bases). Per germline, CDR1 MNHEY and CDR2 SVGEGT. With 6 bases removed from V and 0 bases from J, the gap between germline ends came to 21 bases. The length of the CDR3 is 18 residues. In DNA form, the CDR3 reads TGTGCCAGCAGCTATCCGGCGGGGGACAGGATAGCCAAAAACATTCAGTACTTC. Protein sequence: CASSYPAGDRIAKNIQYF.

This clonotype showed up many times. The CDR3 nucleotides are TGTGCCATCAGTGAGTCGGTCAGGAACACCGGGGAGCTGTTTTTT. Its protein product is CAISESVRNTGELFF. The chain carries TRBV10-3 and TRBJ2-2, with D hard to call. V was clipped by 0 bases and J by 1 base, with 6 bases between them. In germline, CDR1 is ENHRY, CDR2 SYGVKD. The CDR3 has 15 residues.